These 18 T cell receptor beta chains originate from one sample sequenced in a study of early T cells in non-severe SARS-CoV-2 infection. From the 5' RACE reads, TCRdb called clonotypes with MiXCR, one entry per CDR3 protein. This table holds about 99,000 distinct CDR3 sequences, over 15% found once. Sequenced sample: whole blood. The origin of the receptors is an adult who was a healthcare worker with PCR-confirmed SARS-CoV-2 infection or an uninfected control (not recorded which).

Many counts were recorded for this clonotype. The chain combines TRBV7-9 with TRBJ2-1; D not resolved. Germline lookup yields CDR1 SEHNR and CDR2 FQNEAQ (reference sequence). The CDR3 totals 12 residues. Deletions cut 6 bases from V and 9 bases from J, with 12 bases between. In DNA, the CDR3 is TGTGCCAGCAGACCCCTAGATAGTGAGCAGTTCTTC. Its translation is CASRPLDSEQFF. The full variable domain, in which reference TRBV7-9 and TRBJ2-1 provide the parts outside the CDR3, is DTGVSQNPRHKITKRGQNVTFRCDPISEHNRLYWYRQTLGQGPEFLTYFQNEAQLEKSRLLSDRFSAERPKGSFSTLEIQRTEQGDSAMYLCASRPLDSEQFFGPGTRLTVL.

The chain links TRBV6-2 or TRBV6-3 to TRBJ1-5, with TRBD1 as a possible D gene (5 bases). Between the trimmed V and J ends, which lost 6 bases and 7 bases, there was a span of 19 bases. Germline V lookup: CDR1 MNHEY, CDR2 SVGEGT. The CDR3 is made up of 15 amino acids. In DNA form, the CDR3 reads TGTGCCAGCAGCCGGATTTGGGGGTCGGGACAGCCCCAGCATTTT. It translates to CASSRIWGSGQPQHF.

The chain recombines TRBV4-2 with TRBJ2-7; D may match TRBD1 or TRBD2 (5 bases each). Per germline, CDR1 LGHNA and CDR2 YNFKEQ. The V gene lost 6 bases and the J gene lost 3 bases, with 18 bases spanning the gap. The CDR3 is made up of 15 amino acids. DNA for the CDR3: TGTGCCAGCAGTAACCGCCCAGGGACCTACTACGAGCAGTACTTC. Residues: CASSNRPGTYYEQYF.

This chain uses TRBV5-5 with TRBJ1-1; no definite D call. Trimming cost V 6 bases and J 4 bases, with 10 bases left between them. This CDR3 region has 12 residues. CDR1 and CDR2 from the germline V gene are SGHKS and YYEKEE (reference sequence). The CDR3 nucleotides are TGTGCCAGCACCCATCGCGGCACTGAAGCTTTCTTT. It yields the protein CASTHRGTEAFF.

The chain is built from TRBV28 and TRBJ2-5; TRBD1 or TRBD2 may be the D gene (5 bases each). CDR1 is MDHEN, CDR2 SYDVKM, per germline. The CDR3 runs 14 residues. V was trimmed by 5 bases and J by 1 base, leaving 11 bases between them. The CDR3 sequence: CASSGTTAQETQYF. CDR3 coding DNA: TGTGCCAGCAGTGGGACGACAGCCCAAGAGACCCAGTACTTC.

This clonotype was counted a few times. One junction end does not reproduce the germline sequence, and a read error may be involved. In DNA form, the CDR3 reads TGTGCCAGCAGCACTGACAGAAATTCACCCCTCCATTTT. Residues: CASSTDRNSPLHF. The chain recombines TRBV11-2 with TRBJ1-6; D possibly corresponds to TRBD1 (5 bases). The CDR3 runs to 13 residues. The germline CDR1 and CDR2 sequences are SGHAT and FQNNGV. Together with reference TRBV11-2 and TRBJ1-6, the CDR3 gives the full variable domain: EAGVAQSPRYKIIEKRQSVAFWCNPISGHATLYWYQQILGQGPKLLIQFQNNGVVDDSQLPKDRFSAERLKGVDSTLKIQPAKLEDSAVYLCASSTDRNSPLHFGNGTRLTVT.

This clonotype was picked up a small number of times. This chain connects TRBV12-3 or TRBV12-4 to TRBJ1-1; a weak D match, TRBD1 (6 bases). The CDR3 contains 12 residues. Trimming shortened V by 3 bases and J by 7 bases, and 9 bases separated the two germline ends. CDR3 coding DNA: TGTGCCAGCAGTTTGGGACACTTTGAAGCTTTCTTT. Protein sequence: CASSLGHFEAFF.

This clonotype was seen many times. The chain is built from TRBV11-2 and TRBJ2-7, with 12 positions matching TRBD2. The CDR3 extends over 16 amino acids. V shed 5 bases and J 0 bases; nucleotides not matched to a gene: 5. The germline CDR1 and CDR2 sequences are SGHAT and FQNNGV. CDR3 sequence (DNA): TGTGCCAGCAGCGATGGGACTAGCGGGTACTCCTACGAGCAGTACTTC. It specifies CASSDGTSGYSYEQYF.

This clonotype was seen more than once but under ten times. The chain employs TRBV11-2 and TRBJ2-1; possible D gene TRBD2, 6 bases. The CDR3 runs 13 residues. CDR1 SGHAT and CDR2 FQNNGV come from the germline V gene. Trimming shortened V by 11 bases and J by 8 bases, and 19 bases separated the two germline ends. This CDR3 is CAVPLGRKDEQFF. For the CDR3, the DNA is TGTGCCGTACCTTTGGGGAGGAAGGATGAGCAGTTCTTC.

The V and J genes are TRBV7-9 and TRBJ2-3, with 9 nucleotides matching TRBD2. Germline loops: CDR1 SEHNR, CDR2 FQNEAQ (reference sequence). Unmatched junction bases numbered 9, after V lost 5 bases and J lost 0 bases. The CDR3 spans 17 residues. CDR3 coding DNA: TGTGCCAGCAGCCTAGGCACTAGCGGGCCGAGCACAGATACGCAGTATTTT. Encoded protein: CASSLGTSGPSTDTQYF.

This chain connects TRBV19 to TRBJ2-1; 8 bases are shared with TRBD1. Germline-derived CDR1 and CDR2 are LNHDA and SQIVND (reference sequence). The ends lost 8 bases at V and 2 bases at J; junction bases unmatched: 5. This CDR3 is 14 amino acids long. The CDR3 is CASLAGGAYNEQFF. DNA for the CDR3: TGTGCCAGTCTCGCAGGGGGCGCCTACAATGAGCAGTTCTTC.

J is TRBJ1-1 and V is TRBV27, with D perhaps TRBD1 (6 bases). Trimming shortened V by 3 bases and J by 4 bases, and 12 bases separated the two germline ends. Germline V lookup: CDR1 MNHEY, CDR2 SMNVEV (reference sequence). This CDR3 comprises 14 residues. The CDR3 coding sequence is TGTGCCAGCAGTTTCCGAGGAGGGGGCACTGAAGCTTTCTTT. Its protein product is CASSFRGGGTEAFF.

The chain joins TRBV11-2 to TRBJ2-7; D is uncertain. Trimming removed 4 bases from V and 1 base from J, with 14 bases in between. Germline CDR1 and CDR2: SGHAT and FQNNGV. CDR3 size: 15 residues. For the CDR3, the DNA is TGTGCCAGCAGCTCCCCGATGGACGGATCCTACGAGCAGTACTTC. Translating gives CASSSPMDGSYEQYF.

This clonotype has more than one count but fewer than ten. The chain carries TRBV29-1 and TRBJ2-7; 8 bases are a match to TRBD1. Losses at the gene ends were 4 bases for V and 6 bases for J; bases not matched to a gene: 8. The germline V gene has CDR1 SQVTM and CDR2 ANQGSEA. The CDR3 totals 13 residues. CDR3 region: CSVAGGNPAEQYF. In nucleotides, the CDR3 is TGCAGCGTTGCAGGGGGCAACCCCGCCGAGCAGTACTTC.

In this sample, this clonotype turned up a few times. The chain recombines TRBV7-2 with TRBJ2-3; D unresolved. Germline CDR1 is SGHTA and CDR2 is FQGNSA. Trimming left V 6 bases short and J 0 bases short, with 13 bases between. The CDR3 spans 15 residues. The CDR3 loop reads CASRSTSISTDTQYF. The DNA of the CDR3 is TGTGCCAGCAGGTCTACCTCTATCAGCACAGATACGCAGTATTTT.

The sample holds many counts of this clonotype. V and J are TRBV27 and TRBJ2-1; D could derive from TRBD1 or TRBD2 (5 bases each). This CDR3 spans 16 amino acids. From germline, CDR1 is MNHEY and CDR2 SMNVEV (reference sequence). Trimming removed 6 bases from V and 0 bases from J, with 15 bases in between. CDR3 coding DNA: TGTGCCAGCAGGTGGGACGCGCGGAGCTCCTACAATGAGCAGTTCTTC. Its protein is CASRWDARSSYNEQFF.

CDR3: CASSYGRNYNEQFF. DNA for the CDR3: TGTGCCAGCAGCTATGGACGGAACTACAATGAGCAGTTCTTC. The chain carries TRBV7-9 and TRBJ2-1; D is unresolved. The CDR3 is 14 amino acids. Per the germline V gene, CDR1 is SEHNR and CDR2 is FQNEAQ (reference sequence). V lost 4 bases to trimming and J lost 3 bases, with 10 bases between them.

This clonotype was counted only a few times. The CDR3 sequence: CASSLIGGPSTDTQYF. CDR3 coding DNA: TGTGCCAGCAGCTTAATTGGCGGACCTAGCACAGATACGCAGTATTTT. The chain uses TRBV7-2 and TRBJ2-3; D is undetermined. CDR1 SGHTA and CDR2 FQGNSA come from the germline V gene. The V and J ends lost 2 bases and 0 bases respectively, with 12 bases between them. There are 16 residues in the CDR3.